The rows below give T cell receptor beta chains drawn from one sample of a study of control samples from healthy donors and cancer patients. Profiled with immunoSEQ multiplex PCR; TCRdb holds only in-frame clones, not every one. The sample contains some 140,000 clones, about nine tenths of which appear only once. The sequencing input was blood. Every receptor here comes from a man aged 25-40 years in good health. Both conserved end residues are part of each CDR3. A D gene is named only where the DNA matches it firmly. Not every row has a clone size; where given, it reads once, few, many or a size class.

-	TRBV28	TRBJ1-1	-	TGTGCCAGCAGTACTTGGGGGGTAGAAACTGAAGCTTTCTTT	CASSTWGVETEAFF
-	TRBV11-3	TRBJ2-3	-	TGTGCCAGCAGCTTAACGACCTCTAGCACAGATACGCAGTATTTT	CASSLTTSSTDTQYF
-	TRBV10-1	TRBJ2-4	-	TGCGCCAGCGCCCGGGACCGGAACATTCAGTACTTC	CASARDRNIQYF
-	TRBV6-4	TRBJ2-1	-	TGTGCCAGCAGTGGAGGGACCCACAATGAGCAGTTCTTC	CASSGGTHNEQFF
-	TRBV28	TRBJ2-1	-	TGTGCCAGCACCCTCTATGTGGGCAATGAGCAGTTCTTC	CASTLYVGNEQFF
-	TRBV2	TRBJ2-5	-	TGTGCCAGCAGCCCGGGACAGACTAGAGAGACCCAGTACTTC	CASSPGQTRETQYF
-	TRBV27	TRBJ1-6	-	TGTGCCAGCAGTTTCCGGGGTTCACCCCTCCACTTT	CASSFRGSPLHF
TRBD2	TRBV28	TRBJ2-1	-	TGTGCCAGCAGGGCGGGAGGGTCCTACAATGAGCAGTTCTTC	CASRAGGSYNEQFF
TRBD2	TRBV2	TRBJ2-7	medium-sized	TGTGCCAGCGTACTAGCGGCCTCCTACGAGCAGTACTTC	CASVLAASYEQYF
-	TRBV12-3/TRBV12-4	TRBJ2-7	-	TGTGCCAGCAGTTTATTCCCTCTATACGAGCAGTACTTC	CASSLFPLYEQYF
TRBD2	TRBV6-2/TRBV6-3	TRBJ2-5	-	TGTGCCAGCAGCCGGACTAGCGGGAGAGGGTACCAAGAGACCCAGTACTTC	CASSRTSGRGYQETQYF
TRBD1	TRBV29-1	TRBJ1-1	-	TGCAGCACACAGGGGATCCGGACTGAAGCTTTCTTT	CSTQGIRTEAFF
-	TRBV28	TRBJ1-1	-	TGTGCCAGCAGTTTAAGGGCAGCTGAAGCTTTCTTT	CASSLRAAEAFF
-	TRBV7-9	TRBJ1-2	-	TGTGCCAGCAGCTTCGAAACAGGGTGGTTAGGTGGCTACACCTTC	CASSFETGWLGGYTF
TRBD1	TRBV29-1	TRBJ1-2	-	TGCAGCGGCCGGGACAGGGGTCATGGCTACACCTTC	CSGRDRGHGYTF
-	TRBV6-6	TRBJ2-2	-	TGTGCCAGCAGTAAGGGACAGAACACCGGGGAGCTGTTTTTT	CASSKGQNTGELFF
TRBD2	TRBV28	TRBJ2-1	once	TGTGCCAGCAGGGGATGGACTAGCGGGAGCTTGGACAATGAGCAGTTCTTC	CASRGWTSGSLDNEQFF
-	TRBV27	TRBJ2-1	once	TGTGCCAGCAGTTTATCGACCCCTGGTGAGCAGTTCTTC	CASSLSTPGEQFF
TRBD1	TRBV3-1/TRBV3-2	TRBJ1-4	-	TGTGCCAGCAGCCGTAAGACAGGGGGCAAAGGTGAAAAACTGTTTTTT	CASSRKTGGKGEKLFF
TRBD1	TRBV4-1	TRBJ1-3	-	TGCGCCAGCAGCCTAGGGACAGGGGGAAACACCATATATTTT	CASSLGTGGNTIYF
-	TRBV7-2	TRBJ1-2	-	TGTGCCAGCAGCTTAGGTTCAGGGTATGGCTACACCTTC	CASSLGSGYGYTF
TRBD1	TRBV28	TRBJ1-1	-	TGTGCCAGCAGCCGTCCGGGACAGGGAGGTACTGAAGCTTTCTTT	CASSRPGQGGTEAFF
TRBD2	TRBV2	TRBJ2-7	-	TGTGCCAGCAGTACAGGGACTAGCGCGTACGAGCAGTACTTC	CASSTGTSAYEQYF
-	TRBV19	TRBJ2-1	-	TGTGCCAGTAGCCCCCCCCTACCCTTAGATGAGCAGTTCTTC	CASSPPLPLDEQFF
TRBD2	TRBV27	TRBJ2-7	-	TGTGCCAGCAGTTTTTATGGGGCGGGAGTAGGAGACGAGCAGTACTTC	CASSFYGAGVGDEQYF
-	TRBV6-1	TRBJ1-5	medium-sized	TGTGCCAGCAGTGAAGGGGGGGGATACCAGCCCCAGCATTTT	CASSEGGGYQPQHF
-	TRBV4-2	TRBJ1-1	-	TGTGCCAGCAGCCAAGATCGGGGGGACCCTGAAGCTTTCTTT	CASSQDRGDPEAFF
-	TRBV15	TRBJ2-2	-	TGTGCCACCAGCAGGGCCGGGACCACCGGGGAGCTGTTTTTT	CATSRAGTTGELFF
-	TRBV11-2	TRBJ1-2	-	TGTGCCAGCAGCTTAGATAAAGGATCCGGAGGCCTTCTTATGTACTATGGCTACACCTTC	CASSLDKGSGGLLMYYGYTF
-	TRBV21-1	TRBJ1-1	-	TGTGCCAGCAGCAAAGTAGAAAAGGGACCAGGTAAGAGGAACACTGAAGCTTTCTTT	CASSKVEKGPGKRNTEAFF
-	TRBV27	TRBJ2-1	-	TGTGCCAGCAGCGACCCACGCTCCTACAATGAGCAGTTCTTC	CASSDPRSYNEQFF
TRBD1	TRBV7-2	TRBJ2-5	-	TGTGCCAGCAGCTTAGCGGGGACAGTTCAAGAGACCCAGTACTTC	CASSLAGTVQETQYF
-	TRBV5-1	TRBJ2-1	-	TGCGCCAGCAGCTTGGGCTTGAGCTCCTACAATGAGCAGTTCTTC	CASSLGLSSYNEQFF
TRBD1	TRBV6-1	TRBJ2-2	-	TGTGCCAGCAGTGAACAACTTCCGGGACAGGGAGGCACCGGGGAGCTGTTTTTT	CASSEQLPGQGGTGELFF
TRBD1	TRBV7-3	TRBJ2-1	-	TGTGCCAGCAGCTTCTCGACAGGGTACAATGAGCAGTTCTTC	CASSFSTGYNEQFF
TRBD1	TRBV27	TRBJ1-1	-	TGTGCCAGCAGTCTAGACAGGGGCACTGAAGCTTTCTTT	CASSLDRGTEAFF
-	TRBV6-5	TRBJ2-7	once	TGTGCCAGCAGTTACGACGGTCAGGGCGGCGAGCAGTACTTC	CASSYDGQGGEQYF
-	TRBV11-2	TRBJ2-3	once	TGTGCCAGCAGCTTCTCAGGGCTTGGGGCAGATACGCAGTATTTT	CASSFSGLGADTQYF
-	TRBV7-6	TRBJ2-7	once	TGTGCCAGCAGCCCGCACTTTATTGGGATCACTGAGCAGTACTTC	CASSPHFIGITEQYF
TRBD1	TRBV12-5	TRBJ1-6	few	TGTGCTAGTGGTTTCTTTGTGGGACAGGGGGGTTCACCCCTCCACTTT	CASGFFVGQGGSPLHF